The entry below gives a single T cell receptor (beta chain) sequence along with its context. Its antigen remains unidentified. Per-base quality was not reported, and no clone a single base away is much larger than it. From its cysteine to its phenylalanine, the CDR3 spans 15 amino acids. Here the CDR3 DNA is all that survives: 45 bases in frame from base 1. According to the germline V gene, CDR1 reads MGHRA and CDR2 reads YSYEKL. V is cut back by 5 bases and J by 2 bases, with 3 bases in the junction unmatched. Genomic DNA was isolated from the sorted cells so that the TCRbeta CDR3 region could be sequenced. TCRbeta CDR3 regions were sequenced using the immunoSEQ Assay. As stored in TCRdb, this immuneACCESS dataset retains in-frame rearrangements with V and J assigned. A fraction of the clones does not appear; measured against another copy, unresolved V genes explain less than half of the discrepancy, and the remainder lacks a known reason. The sample records about 60,000 clones, around nine tenths of which are singletons. Jointly, the top ten make up less than 0.6% of the sample.

The trial excluded patients who had a history of autoimmune disease or who were on systemic immunosuppression. Peripheral blood for TCR sequencing was collected from all dose cohorts at baseline, on cycle 4 day 1, and on cycle 7 day 1. The samples were taken from a phase I, first-in-human, multicenter, open-label dose-escalation trial of ivuxolimab. Adults with locally advanced or metastatic head and neck squamous cell, hepatocellular, melanoma or renal cell carcinoma were enrolled in the trial. CD4+ and CD8+ T cells were sorted separately from peripheral blood before TCR sequencing. The data are from a study of OX40 agonist ivuxolimab in advanced cancers. Background for the entire study: Ivuxolimab, which targeted the costimulatory receptor OX40 (CD134), was an agonistic, fully human IgG2 monoclonal antibody. Intravenous ivuxolimab was administered to patients every 2 weeks at six dose levels: 0.01, 0.1, 0.3, 1.5, 3 and 10 mg/kg. Of the approximately 50 patients in dose escalation, about 20 had hepatocellular carcinoma, roughly 15 had melanoma, 9 had renal cell carcinoma and 9 had head and neck cancer. In the dose-escalation cohort, roughly 82% of patients were male, and the mean age was approximately 60 years with a range of roughly 23 to 79. Patients were allowed to have had prior anti-PD-1, anti-PD-L1 or anti-CTLA-4 therapy, and less than 45% of the dose-escalation patients had previously received checkpoint inhibitors. Partial responses were achieved by three dose-escalation patients, of whom one had hepatocellular carcinoma and two had cutaneous melanoma. The purpose of peripheral TCRbeta sequencing was to test whether ivuxolimab changed TCR sequence diversity and led to clonal T-cell expansion. The monotherapy dose-escalation portion (N of about 57 patients) of the phase I ivuxolimab trial is reported in the paper. The research as a whole found: Low levels of normalized T-cell clonal expansion were also shown by some nonresponding patients. After ivuxolimab, expanded clones were on average more numerous among CD8+ T cells than among CD4+ T cells. In partial responders in the 0.1-3.0 mg/kg groups, normalized peripheral clonal expansion was found to be among the lowest, especially among CD8+ T cells. At doses of 0.1 to 3.0 mg/kg, clonal expansion of both CD4+ and CD8+ blood T cells was observed from baseline to week 6. Antigen specificity was not determined for the clonally expanded peripheral T cells.

The specimen was CD4+ or CD8+ T cells sorted from blood, collected in a trial of the OX40 agonist ivuxolimab. This chain is built from TRBV4-1 and TRBJ2-7, with TRBD2 identical over 13 junction bases. The TCR comes from an adult with an advanced solid tumor such as melanoma, head and neck, liver or kidney cancer. The DNA reads as follows: TGCGCCAGCAGCAAAACTAGCGGGGGGGCCTACGAGCAGTACTTC. This codes for CASSKTSGGAYEQYF.